This entry features one T cell receptor beta chain sequence. This clonotype turned up a few times. The clone's antigen remains unknown. The sample holds no much larger clone one base away, and base qualities are not on file. The CDR3 numbers 18 residues from cysteine through phenylalanine. Only the CDR3 region is kept as DNA, spanning 54 bases read in frame from base 1. Based on the germline V gene, the CDR1 and CDR2 sequences are SGHDT and YYEEEE. Trimmed from V: 2 bases; trimmed from J: 8 bases; junction bases lacking a gene match: 18. The source of the sample is a study of T cell repertoires in cytomegalovirus infection (dated by TCRdb to the late 2010s). For the wider study: The peptide stimulations were aimed at well-studied HLA-B-restricted epitopes as well as recently identified HLA-C-restricted CMV epitopes, whose presentation resists viral immunomodulation. The HLA type of each donor mattered for the analysis, because public TCR beta signatures pointed to carriage of CMV infection along with the matching HLA type.

Summary of the overall study and its limitations: In both this cohort and an independent cohort of 352 donors, the cumulative frequency of public TCR beta family members distinguished carriers of CMV infection plus the relevant HLA type. The ex vivo response was dominated by HLA-C-restricted CMV-specific TCR beta clonotypes, which also provided the single most frequent clonotype in two of eight donors.

This specimen's treatment or condition label, interpreted: in vitro stimulation with specific CMV peptide epitopes to enrich CMV-specific T cells. Sequencing instrument: Illumina HiSeq 1500. TCRdb reanalyzed the raw reads on its own, using fastp at Q25 for trimming and MiXCR for clone calling, and kept in-frame beta chains. Merged by CDR3 protein, the rows form single entries marked with the most common genes and DNA. Counted in this sample were around 200,000 distinct CDR3 sequences; about 38% of them appeared once. Approximately 60% of the sample comes from the top ten. This specimen was CD8+ T cells from cultured PBMCs, taken from culture after CMV antigen stimulation. The rearrangement joined TRBV5-6 to TRBJ2-1, with 8 bases aligning to TRBD2. This receptor was identified in a human donor in good health (CMV status not recorded). Some clones in this sample may be carry-over from other donors' samples. The CDR3 corresponds to CASSLTAGGLLGNYEQFF. The DNA is as follows: TGTGCCAGCAGCTTAACCGCGGGGGGCCTTCTCGGGAACTATGAGCAGTTCTTC.